Listed below are T cell receptor beta chains from one sample, sequenced in a study of PD-1 blockade in classical Hodgkin lymphoma. Produced via immunoSEQ multiplex PCR; TCRdb's table is partial and in-frame only. This sample has about 21,000 clones, with approximately 85% found just once. The sequences come from peripheral blood mononuclear cells (PBMCs), collected before the fourth cycle of nivolumab. The receptors here all came from a human donor with classical Hodgkin lymphoma. Both conserved end residues are part of each CDR3. D genes are given only for firm matches. Only part of the rows carry a size: once, few, many, or a class if the clone is expanded.

len	abundance	d_gene	v_gene	j_gene	CDR3aa	CDR3nt
15	large	-	TRBV4-1	TRBJ1-1	CASSINFDSVTEAFF	TGCGCCAGCAGCATCAATTTCGACAGTGTCACTGAAGCTTTCTTT
16	-	-	TRBV11-2	TRBJ2-7	CASSFRPLGRNYEQYF	TGTGCCAGCAGCTTCCGGCCACTTGGAAGAAACTACGAGCAGTACTTC
13	-	-	TRBV18	TRBJ1-5	CASSPWGDQPQHF	TGTGCCAGCTCCCCCTGGGGCGATCAGCCCCAGCATTTT
13	-	TRBD1	TRBV2	TRBJ1-2	CASRNYRGHGYTF	TGTGCCAGCAGGAACTACAGGGGGCATGGCTACACCTTC
12	few	-	TRBV6-5	TRBJ1-1	CASSYSRGRAFF	TGTGCCAGCAGTTACAGTCGGGGGCGAGCTTTCTTT
13	-	-	TRBV6-1	TRBJ2-3	CASSEPGSDTQYF	TGTGCCAGCAGTGAACCAGGGTCAGATACGCAGTATTTT
15	-	TRBD1	TRBV9	TRBJ2-7	CASSVDETGVNEQYF	TGTGCCAGCAGCGTAGACGAGACAGGGGTTAACGAGCAGTACTTC
12	-	-	TRBV5-6	TRBJ2-7	CASSLDHYEQYF	TGTGCCAGCAGCTTGGATCACTACGAGCAGTACTTC
16	-	-	TRBV7-9	TRBJ1-1	CASSPYIRQLNTEAFF	TGTGCCAGCAGCCCTTATATCAGACAGTTGAACACTGAAGCTTTCTTT
12	-	-	TRBV27	TRBJ2-3	CASRSGAETQYF	TGTGCCAGCAGGAGTGGGGCAGAGACGCAGTATTTT
13	-	-	TRBV19	TRBJ2-3	CASTDYYTDTQYF	TGTGCCAGTACGGACTACTACACAGATACGCAGTATTTT
14	-	-	TRBV12-5	TRBJ1-1	CASGSVTENTEAFF	TGTGCTAGTGGTTCCGTAACTGAGAACACTGAAGCTTTCTTT
16	-	TRBD1	TRBV10-3	TRBJ1-3	CAISEDRVYSGNTIYF	TGTGCCATCAGTGAGGACAGGGTATACTCTGGAAACACCATATATTTT
15	-	TRBD1	TRBV18	TRBJ1-6	CASSPGQVQESPLHF	TGTGCCAGCTCACCAGGACAGGTCCAGGAATCACCCCTCCACTTT